This T cell receptor (beta chain) comes out of a study of blood T cell repertoires in COVID-19. The repertoire was sequenced with immunoSEQ multiplex PCR; TCRdb's copy has only in-frame clones and lacks some. The sample yields 350,000 to 450,000 clones, around nine tenths seen once. The germline V gene encodes CDR1 SEHNR and CDR2 FQNEAQ (reference sequence). The V gene lost 2 bases and the J gene lost 0 bases, with 14 bases spanning the gap. This CDR3 is 16 amino acids long. The material sequenced was peripheral blood. V usage is TRBV7-9 and J usage is TRBJ2-7; possible D gene TRBD2, 7 bases. This TCR was sampled from a human donor in a cohort sampled during active COVID-19. The CDR3 DNA reads TGTGCCAGCAGCTTATGGGGGGGCCGGAGCTCCTACGAGCAGTACTTC. Translating gives CASSLWGGRSSYEQYF.